A selection of T cell receptor beta chains follows, all from one sample in a study of regulatory T cells in long-lasting Graves disease. MiXCR, run by TCRdb on the multiplex PCR reads, gives a single entry per CDR3 protein. The table includes approximately 440,000 distinct CDR3 sequences, about a quarter detected once. This sample comprised peripheral blood mononuclear cells (PBMCs), obtained when the disease was refractory, from a patient treated with antithyroid drugs. The receptor set was obtained from a female donor with Graves disease. The CDR3 runs from the conserved cysteine through the conserved F or W. A D gene is named only where the DNA matches it firmly. Clone size is stated in some rows and not others, as once, few, many or a class when expanded.

TRBV2,15,TRBJ2-5,TRBD2,many,TGTGCCAGCAGGTTCGGGACTAGCGGGAAAGAGACCCAGTACTTC,CASRFGTSGKETQYF
TRBV2,14,TRBJ2-7,-,-,TGTGCCAGCGGGGGTCGGGGCCAATCCTACGAGCAGTACTTC,CASGGRGQSYEQYF
TRBV28,16,TRBJ1-5,TRBD1,few,TGTGCCAGCAGTTCAAATGACAGGGGTAGCAATCAGCCCCAGCATTTT,CASSSNDRGSNQPQHF
TRBV29-1,13,TRBJ1-2,-,few,TGCAGCGTGGAACAGCACCCGAACTATGGCTACACCTTC,CSVEQHPNYGYTF
TRBV2,14,TRBJ1-1,-,many,TGTGCCAGCAGTCCAGGGTGGATGAACACTGAAGCTTTCTTT,CASSPGWMNTEAFF
TRBV7-9,16,TRBJ2-2,-,few,TGTGCCAGCAGCGGGATTGAACGGGAGTTCGGCGGGGAGCTGTTTTTT,CASSGIEREFGGELFF
TRBV20-1,13,TRBJ1-5,-,few,TGCAGTGCTAGTGGGGGCACGGGGGAGCCCCAGCATTTT,CSASGGTGEPQHF
TRBV7-2,15,TRBJ2-7,-,many,TGTGCCAGCAGCTTAGGACGGGGAATTCCCTACGAGCAGTACTTC,CASSLGRGIPYEQYF
TRBV20-1,10,TRBJ2-5,-,many,TGCAGTGCCCACGAAGAGACCCAGTACTTC,CSAHEETQYF
TRBV6-1,16,TRBJ1-2,-,many,TGTGCCAGCAGTGAAGCGCTTCAGAGCCTAAGTGATGGCTACACCTTC,CASSEALQSLSDGYTF
TRBV12-3/TRBV12-4,14,TRBJ2-1,-,-,TGTGCCAGCAGTTTGGCGGACTCCTACAATGAGCAGTTCTTC,CASSLADSYNEQFF
TRBV10-3,14,TRBJ2-7,TRBD2,-,TGTGCCATCAAGCGGGAGGGCGGGTTTTACGAGCAGTACTTC,CAIKREGGFYEQYF
TRBV6-1,15,TRBJ2-5,TRBD2,-,TGTGCCGCCTCTTTGGAAGCGGGAGTCGGTGAGACCCAGTACTTC,CAASLEAGVGETQYF
TRBV7-2,14,TRBJ1-1,TRBD1,many,TGTGCCAGCAGCGACAGGGGACTGAACACTGAAGCTTTCTTT,CASSDRGLNTEAFF
TRBV12-3/TRBV12-4,18,TRBJ2-2,TRBD2,many,TGTGCCAGCAGTTTGGAGTCGAGACTAGCGGGAGACACCGGGGAGCTGTTTTTT,CASSLESRLAGDTGELFF
TRBV29-1,15,TRBJ2-4,TRBD1,-,TGCAGCGTTGAATCGAGGGGGGACAGGGGAAACATTCAGTACTTC,CSVESRGDRGNIQYF
TRBV12-5,15,TRBJ1-5,-,-,TGTGCTAGTGGTTTGGTCAATAATGGCAATCAGCCCCAGCATTTT,CASGLVNNGNQPQHF
TRBV7-2,13,TRBJ2-1,TRBD2,-,TGTGCCAGCAGCTCATGGGGGGGCAATGAGCAGTTCTTC,CASSSWGGNEQFF
TRBV29-1,11,TRBJ1-1,-,few,TGCAGCGTTGTTAGGAGGGCTGAAGCTTTCTTT,CSVVRRAEAFF
TRBV6-1,14,TRBJ2-7,TRBD1,many,TGTGCCAGCAGCTCCCGGGACAGTTCCTACGAGCAGTACTTC,CASSSRDSSYEQYF
TRBV12-3/TRBV12-4,15,TRBJ1-2,-,many,TGTGCCAGCAGTCCGGACCAGCGGGACGGTGGGGGCTACACCTTC,CASSPDQRDGGGYTF
TRBV20-1,13,TRBJ2-7,TRBD2,many,TGCAGTGCTAGTTCGCGGGAGGGTTACGAGCAGTACTTC,CSASSREGYEQYF
TRBV28,15,TRBJ2-7,TRBD1,many,TGTGCCAGCAGCCAAACCGGGACAGGGAAAGGCGAGCAGTACTTC,CASSQTGTGKGEQYF
TRBV6-1,11,TRBJ2-5,TRBD1,-,TGTGCCAGCAGAAAAGGGGGCGCCCAGTACTTC,CASRKGGAQYF
TRBV19,16,TRBJ1-1,-,few,TGTGCCAGTAGTCGGGCCCAGGGCCAATCTAAAGCTGAAGCTTTCTTT,CASSRAQGQSKAEAFF
TRBV7-3,16,TRBJ2-5,-,few,TGTGCCAGCAGCTTAGGGGGATCTGGGGGGCAAGAGACCCAGTACTTC,CASSLGGSGGQETQYF